Following are 2 T cell receptor beta chains from one sample sequenced in a study of blood T cell repertoires in COVID-19. Measured with immunoSEQ multiplex PCR; TCRdb has only the in-frame clones, and not every one. The profile shows 190,000 or so clones, approximately 88% of them singletons. Sequencing was carried out using peripheral blood. These receptor sequences come from a man aged 35 to 55 with acute or convalescent COVID-19.

This rearrangement joins TRBV27 to TRBJ1-6; 10 bases align to TRBD1. The length of the CDR3 is 16 residues. The germline V gene has CDR1 MNHEY and CDR2 SMNVEV (reference sequence). After removal of 5 bases from V and 7 bases from J, the junction contained 8 bases not matched to a gene. CDR3 in DNA: TGTGCCAGCAGTCCGTGGACAGGGGGTCGCAATTCACCCCTCCACTTT. Translated, it gives CASSPWTGGRNSPLHF.

V usage is TRBV6-1 and J usage is TRBJ2-1; D is possibly TRBD1 (6 bases). CDR3 size: 13 residues. CDR1 MNHNS and CDR2 SASEGT come from the germline V gene. Trimming stripped 3 bases from V and 11 bases from J, with 14 bases between. CDR3 sequence: CASSDTGFWKQFF. The CDR3 DNA follows: TGTGCCAGCAGTGACACAGGGTTCTGGAAGCAGTTCTTC.